The 25 T cell receptor beta chains presented below share a single source sample, sequenced in a study of blood T cell repertoires in COVID-19 (dated by TCRdb to 2020 to 2021). Library preparation used the immunoSEQ multiplex PCR assay. Here the immuneACCESS table is served through TCRdb, limited to in-frame sequences with V and J called. Missing clones are a known gap in these copies; in checked studies unresolved V genes cover under half, and the rest lacks a known reason. Counted in this sample were about 13,000 clones; roughly 89% of them appeared once. The ten biggest clones cover less than 25% of the sample. The sample comprised peripheral blood. These receptors were collected from a human donor with active COVID-19. The donor label of this sample is uncertain.

The genes are TRBV30 and TRBJ1-2; D is possibly TRBD1 (5 bases). V was shortened by 2 bases and J by 8 bases, with 12 bases between the two germline ends. This CDR3 region has 12 residues. Germline loops: CDR1 GTSNPN, CDR2 SVGIG (reference sequence). Written as DNA, the CDR3 is TGTGCCTGGAGTCCCGGGACTTCAGGCTACACCTTC. Translating it yields CAWSPGTSGYTF.

CDR3 bases: TGTGCCAGCAGCCAGGACAATCCTCAAGATGCGGAGACCCAGTACTTC. It is translated as CASSQDNPQDAETQYF. The chain links TRBV6-2 or TRBV6-3 to TRBJ2-5, with D possibly being TRBD1 (5 bases). The germline V and J ends were trimmed by 6 bases and 5 bases, with 22 bases remaining between them. Germline V gene data show CDR1 as MNHEY and CDR2 as SVGEGT. The CDR3 is 16 residues long.

V gene TRBV6-5 combines with J gene TRBJ1-2; 7 bases are a match to TRBD1. Trimming at V came to 11 bases and at J to 0 bases, leaving 12 bases not matched to a gene. This CDR3 has 15 residues. Germline lookup yields CDR1 MNHEY and CDR2 SVGAGI. CDR3 DNA: TGTGCCGGCCTCGGGGACAGAACAACTAACTATGGCTACACCTTC. This sequence encodes CAGLGDRTTNYGYTF.

V usage is TRBV5-1 and J usage is TRBJ2-5; TRBD2 agrees at 12 bases. CDR1 and CDR2 from the germline V gene are SGHRS and YFSETQ. The CDR3 is 15 amino acids. J lost 6 bases, V lost 4 bases, and 7 bases had no gene match. In DNA form, the CDR3 reads TGCGCCAGCAGCCCCGGACTAGCGGGGCGGCAGACCCAGTACTTC. Encoded protein: CASSPGLAGRQTQYF.

This clone was counted between two and nine times. This chain connects TRBV6-6 to TRBJ2-7, with a weak D call TRBD2 (6 bases). This CDR3 contains 13 residues. V was clipped by 6 bases and J by 4 bases, with 13 bases between them. Germline-derived CDR1 and CDR2 are MNHNY and SVGAGI (reference sequence). This chain's CDR3 is CASRRFGGYEQYF. Here the CDR3 DNA reads TGTGCCAGCAGACGTTTCGGGGGATACGAGCAGTACTTC.

This clone has just one count. J is TRBJ2-7 and V is TRBV5-8; no definite D call. This CDR3 spans 15 amino acids. The V and J ends lost 6 bases and 5 bases respectively, with 21 bases between them. Per the germline V gene, CDR1 is SGHTS and CDR2 is YDEGEE. The CDR3 DNA reads as TGTGCCAGCAAATTGGTAGGCCTAGTACTTAACGAGCAGTACTTC. This gives the protein CASKLVGLVLNEQYF.

V and J are TRBV3-1 (or the pseudogene TRBV3-2) and TRBJ1-4; TRBD1 aligns across 8 bases. CDR1 and CDR2 (germline): LGHDT, YNNKEL (reference sequence). V lost 2 bases, J lost 7 bases, and 3 bases stayed unmatched. This CDR3 is built from 14 residues. DNA for the CDR3: TGTGCCAGCAGCCAACACGGACAGGGTGAAAAACTGTTTTTT. Protein: CASSQHGQGEKLFF.

The DNA for the CDR3 is TGCGCCAGCAGCTTGCGGTCCACAGGGGGCAAAAACACCGGGGAGCTGTTTTTT. This sequence encodes CASSLRSTGGKNTGELFF. The V and J genes are TRBV5-1 and TRBJ2-2, with 9 bases matching TRBD1. The CDR3 runs 18 residues. From germline, CDR1 is SGHRS and CDR2 YFSETQ. The ends lost 1 base at V and 2 bases at J; junction bases unmatched: 9.

The genes are TRBV24-1 and TRBJ2-7; 10 nucleotides match TRBD1. After removal of 2 bases from V and 3 bases from J, the junction contained 3 bases not matched to a gene. The CDR3 sequence is 15 residues long. Germline assignment: CDR1 KGHDR and CDR2 SFDVKD. CDR3 nucleotides: TGTGCCACCAGTGATTCTCGGACAGGGGGCTACGAGCAGTACTTC. It encodes CATSDSRTGGYEQYF.

V gene TRBV7-9 combines with J gene TRBJ1-5; perhaps TRBD1 as D (6 bases). Between the trimmed V and J ends, which lost 4 bases and 3 bases, there was a span of 13 bases. Germline V gives CDR1 SEHNR, CDR2 FQNEAQ (reference sequence). The CDR3 is made up of 15 amino acids. The CDR3 protein is CASSSTQGTNQPQHF. For the CDR3, the DNA is TGTGCCAGCAGCTCCACACAGGGCACCAATCAGCCCCAGCATTTT.

The V gene is TRBV5-1, the J gene TRBJ2-5; no clear D. CDR1 is SGHRS, CDR2 YFSETQ, per germline. V was trimmed by 4 bases and J by 4 bases, leaving 11 bases between them. This CDR3 contains 13 residues. This CDR3 is CASSRLSGETQYF. CDR3 DNA: TGCGCCAGCAGCCGTCTAAGTGGAGAGACCCAGTACTTC.

The V call is TRBV2, the J call TRBJ1-6, with TRBD1 matching 9 bases. The CDR3 contains 14 residues. The germline V gene has CDR1 SNHLY and CDR2 FYNNEI. V gave up 4 bases and J gave up 9 bases; unmatched junction bases: 4. CDR3 in DNA: TGTGCCAGCAGTGGGACAGGGGATCGTTCACCCCTCCACTTT. Amino acids: CASSGTGDRSPLHF.

The chain recombines TRBV10-1 with TRBJ2-1, with 16 bases identical to TRBD2. Trimming took 0 bases from V and 8 from J; bases not matched to a gene: 4. Looked up from germline, CDR1 is WNHNN and CDR2 is SYGVQD (reference sequence). This CDR3 has 17 residues. CDR3 DNA: TGCGCCAGCAGTGAGTCTTACGGGACTAGCGGGGGGGATGAGCAGTTCTTC. Its protein product is CASSESYGTSGGDEQFF.

The rearrangement uses TRBV5-8 and TRBJ2-3; 7 bases align to TRBD1. Germline V lookup: CDR1 SGHTS, CDR2 YDEGEE. The trim removed 4 bases at V and 0 bases at J, leaving 11 bases unmatched. The CDR3 contains 17 residues. The CDR3 DNA reads TGTGCCAGCAGCCCGGGACGGGACAGCTCTAGCACAGATACGCAGTATTTT. Translating gives CASSPGRDSSSTDTQYF. Drawing the rest from reference TRBV5-8 and TRBJ2-3, the complete variable domain is EAGVTQSPTHLIKTRGQQATLRCSPISGHTSVYWYQQALGLGLQFLLWYDEGEERNRGNFPPRFSGRQFPNYSSELNVNALELEDSALYLCASSPGRDSSSTDTQYFGPGTRLTVL.

The chain is built from TRBV5-4 and TRBJ2-1; 9 bases fit TRBD1. With 4 bases clipped from V and 9 bases from J, the junction kept 5 bases outside the gene matches. CDR3 size: 13 residues. The germline V gene has CDR1 SGHNT and CDR2 YYREEE (reference sequence). Here the CDR3 DNA reads TGTGCCAGCAGCCCGGGACAGGGAGGTGAGCAGTTCTTC. It specifies CASSPGQGGEQFF.

The rearrangement joins TRBV7-3 to TRBJ2-3; D is unresolved. CDR1 is SGHTA, CDR2 FQGTGA, per germline. The CDR3 loop spans 13 amino acids. V was shortened by 3 bases and J by 4 bases, with 8 bases between the two germline ends. The CDR3 region is CASSFSLADTQYF. CDR3 in DNA: TGTGCCAGCAGCTTCTCCCTAGCAGATACGCAGTATTTT.

The chain has TRBV10-3 and TRBJ2-2; 10 positions match TRBD1. Germline trimming cut 5 bases from V and 5 bases from J; bases unmatched to any gene: 5. Germline V lookup: CDR1 ENHRY, CDR2 SYGVKD. This CDR3 region has 15 residues. In DNA, the CDR3 is TGTGCCATCAGTCAGGACAGGGGGTTAACCGGGGAGCTGTTTTTT. This gives the protein CAISQDRGLTGELFF.

The V gene is TRBV9, the J gene TRBJ2-2; 10 bases are shared with TRBD2. The CDR3 spans 16 residues. Germline V CDR1 and CDR2: SGDLS, YYNGEE. The ends lost 2 bases at V and 0 bases at J; junction bases unmatched: 1. As DNA, the CDR3 is TGTGCCAGCAGCGTTCTAGCGGGAGCGAACACCGGGGAGCTGTTTTTT. It specifies CASSVLAGANTGELFF.

The V gene is TRBV7-2, the J gene TRBJ1-2; no firm D call. CDR1 and CDR2 (germline): SGHTA, FQGNSA. This CDR3 has 14 amino acids. Trimming pared 4 bases from V and 8 bases from J, leaving 17 bases between. DNA of the CDR3: TGTGCCAGCAGCTCCCAACCTACAGTTGAGGGCTACACCTTC. Translated, it gives CASSSQPTVEGYTF.

This sequence joins TRBV5-4 and TRBJ2-7, with D possibly TRBD1 on 6 matching bases. The V end was cut by 8 bases, the J end by 0 bases, with 18 bases between. Germline V gene lookup returns CDR1 SGHNT and CDR2 YYREEE (reference sequence). The CDR3 contains 15 residues. The CDR3 reads CASGPGHSDSYEQYF. The CDR3, as DNA: TGTGCCAGTGGACCGGGACACTCGGACTCCTACGAGCAGTACTTC.

The CDR3 bases are TGTGCCAGCAGAGAGGGGGCAGCCGGGGAGCTGTTTTTT. Translation gives CASREGAAGELFF. The chain employs TRBV6-5 and TRBJ2-2; 7 nucleotides match TRBD1. Germline V gives CDR1 MNHEY, CDR2 SVGAGI. This CDR3 spans 13 amino acids. V lost 6 bases and J lost 6; bases outside the gene matches: 4.

The rearrangement links TRBV28 to TRBJ1-1, with TRBD1 matching 9 bases. The CDR3 sequence is 16 residues long. Per the germline V gene, CDR1 is MDHEN and CDR2 is SYDVKM. The junction had 14 bases not matched to a gene; V was cut back by 5 bases and J by 7 bases. The CDR3 DNA reads as TGTGCCAGCAGTGGAGAACAGGGGGCTGCGGGGGGTGAAGCTTTCTTT. It is translated as CASSGEQGAAGGEAFF. Filled out from reference TRBV28 and TRBJ1-1, the complete variable domain reads DVKVTQSSRYLVKRTGEKVFLECVQDMDHENMFWYRQDPGLGLRLIYFSYDVKMKEKGDIPEGYSVSREKKERFSLILESASTNQTSMYLCASSGEQGAAGGEAFFGQGTRLTVV.

The chain joins TRBV5-4 to TRBJ1-4, with 8 positions matching TRBD1. The CDR3 has 17 amino acids. Germline V gene sequence: CDR1 SGHNT, CDR2 YYREEE (reference sequence). The J segment lost 4 bases and the V segment lost 4 bases, leaving 12 bases of the junction unmatched. CDR3 sequence (DNA): TGTGCCAGCAGCCCGTATGGGGCAGGGGGCGGTAATGAAAAACTGTTTTTT. Amino acids: CASSPYGAGGGNEKLFF.

The rearrangement joins TRBV2 to TRBJ1-6, with D possibly matching TRBD1 (6 bases). V lost 5 bases, J lost 18 bases, and 14 bases lay in between. This CDR3 contains 11 residues. The germline V gene encodes CDR1 SNHLY and CDR2 FYNNEI. CDR3 loop: CASSYGTWTHF. CDR3 DNA: TGTGCCAGCAGTTACGGGACATGGACCCACTTT.

This chain joins TRBV13 and TRBJ2-1; 12 bases agree with TRBD2. This CDR3 comprises 17 residues. Germline V gene sequence: CDR1 PRHDT, CDR2 FYEKMQ (reference sequence). The V segment lost 2 bases and the J segment 4 bases; nucleotides outside the gene matches: 6. The CDR3 nucleotides read TGTGCCAGCAGCTTATTGGCTAGCGGGGGGGTTTACAATGAGCAGTTCTTC. Translated, it gives CASSLLASGGVYNEQFF.